Listed here is a single TCR beta chain. Sequencing used immunoSEQ multiplex PCR; TCRdb keeps in-frame clones, though not all of them. Of some 150,000 clones in the sample, 70% to 90% were seen once. The record originates from a study of blood T cell repertoires in COVID-19. Study background: Spain, Italy and the United States supplied samples that represented acute and convalescent COVID-19. Sources were T cells, B-cell-depleted T cells, or PBMCs; the material itself was cDNA or gDNA.

The receptor's source is a man aged 55 to 70 with active or convalescent COVID-19. Sequencing used peripheral blood.

The CDR3 DNA sequence: TGTGCCAGCAGGGAGACAGGGGCCCACGAGCAGTACTTC. This encodes CASRETGAHEQYF. The chain couples TRBV6-5 to TRBJ2-7, with 8 bases aligning to TRBD1. This CDR3 region has 13 residues. The germline V gene encodes CDR1 MNHEY and CDR2 SVGAGI. The V segment lost 6 bases and the J segment 5 bases; nucleotides outside the gene matches: 6.